The rows below give T cell receptor beta chains drawn from one sample of a study of T cells in pancreatic ductal adenocarcinoma. This table comes from immunoSEQ multiplex PCR, and its TCRdb copy is limited to in-frame clones, with some not included. The sample comprises roughly 17,000 clones, 88% of which are singletons, and 0.94% rests with the top ten. The specimen sequenced was PBMCs. The receptors come from a human donor with pancreatic ductal adenocarcinoma. CDR3s include the opening cysteine and the closing phenylalanine or tryptophan. The D gene is left open where the match is weak. Size tells how often a clone was seen (once, few, many) or the class of an expanded clone, and some rows leave it out.

clone size,V gene,D gene,J gene,CDR3 DNA,CDR3 protein
.,TRBV12-2,.,TRBJ2-7,TGTGCAAGTCGCTTAACTTCTCGGACTACCGGTTCCTACGAGCAGTACTTC,CASRLTSRTTGSYEQYF
.,TRBV6-1,.,TRBJ1-5,TGTGCCAGCGCTAATACAGCCGGGGGACAGCCCCAGCATTTT,CASANTAGGQPQHF
few,TRBV7-2,.,TRBJ2-5,TGTGCCAGCAGCTATTGGCCACAAGAGACCCAGTACTTC,CASSYWPQETQYF
.,TRBV6-6,.,TRBJ1-1,TGTGCCAGCGACCTGGGGGGGCTGAACACTGAAGCTTTCTTT,CASDLGGLNTEAFF
.,TRBV28,TRBD2,TRBJ2-5,TGTGCCAGCAGTTTAGCCAGCGGGGGGGCCGGAGAGACCCAGTACTTC,CASSLASGGAGETQYF
.,TRBV5-5,.,TRBJ1-1,TGTGCCAGCAGCTTAGTTGAGGGCACTGAAGCTTTCTTT,CASSLVEGTEAFF
.,TRBV5-1,.,TRBJ2-5,TGCGCCAGCAGCTTGGGGGGGCGCAGGGAGACCCAGTACTTC,CASSLGGRRETQYF
.,TRBV7-2,TRBD1,TRBJ2-1,TGTGCCAGCAGCGCAAGACAGGGGGCGAGGAATGAGCAGTTCTTC,CASSARQGARNEQFF
.,TRBV7-9,.,TRBJ2-7,TGTGCCAGCAGCTCGATGGGACTGGCTATCGAGCAGTACTTC,CASSSMGLAIEQYF
once,TRBV7-8,.,TRBJ2-7,TGTGCCAGCAGCTTAGCCGGCGGTCGGGAGCAGTACTTC,CASSLAGGREQYF
.,TRBV11-2,.,TRBJ2-7,TGTGCCAGCAGCTTAGATCTTTCCGTCTCCTACGAGCAGTACTTC,CASSLDLSVSYEQYF
.,TRBV7-3,.,TRBJ2-3,TGTGCCAGCACCCTAAGGGCCACACAGGGCCCTCCGGATACGCAGTATTTT,CASTLRATQGPPDTQYF
.,TRBV5-6,.,TRBJ2-5,TGTGCCAGCAGCAACCCGATACAGGAGAACCAAGAGACCCAGTACTTC,CASSNPIQENQETQYF
once,TRBV7-9,.,TRBJ2-7,TGTGCCAGCAGCTTAGCCGACGAGCAGTACTTC,CASSLADEQYF
once,TRBV28,.,TRBJ2-5,TGTGCCAGCAGTTTAGAACATCTTGGGAGGGAGACCCAGTACTTC,CASSLEHLGRETQYF
.,TRBV29-1,.,TRBJ1-2,TGCAGCGCCGATGACAGCCTTGGCTACACCTTC,CSADDSLGYTF
.,TRBV29-1,.,TRBJ2-5,TGCAGCGAGGCAGGGGGAGGAGAGACCCAGTACTTC,CSEAGGGETQYF
.,TRBV7-2,TRBD1,TRBJ1-5,TGTGCCAGCAGCCTTAACAGGGGCCCGGATCAGCCCCAGCATTTT,CASSLNRGPDQPQHF
.,TRBV5-1,.,TRBJ2-7,TGCGCCAGCAGCTTGGCCCTGGGCCCTGGGAGCTACGAGCAGTACTTC,CASSLALGPGSYEQYF
.,TRBV19,.,TRBJ2-5,TGTGCCAGTAGTATCGGTCAGCCGGGGCAAGAGACCCAGTACTTC,CASSIGQPGQETQYF
.,TRBV6-5,.,TRBJ2-7,TGTGCCAGCAGTTACTCGTCCGAGACAGGTTACGAGCAGTACTTC,CASSYSSETGYEQYF
.,TRBV9,.,TRBJ2-7,TGTGCCAGCAGCAGGACAGTTAGCTCCTACGAGCAGTACTTC,CASSRTVSSYEQYF
once,TRBV5-6,.,TRBJ2-1,TGTGCCAGCAGCTTGGCCGGCGGGTACTCCTACAATGAGCAGTTCTTC,CASSLAGGYSYNEQFF
few,TRBV5-6,.,TRBJ1-6,TGTGCCAGCAGCTTCGATACAGGGAATTCACCCCTCCACTTT,CASSFDTGNSPLHF
few,TRBV27,TRBD2,TRBJ2-7,TGTGCCAGCAGTGTGACTAGCTACTACGAGCAGTACTTC,CASSVTSYYEQYF
.,TRBV7-2,.,TRBJ1-2,TGTGCCAGCAGCTTAGCCCCCAATGGCTACACCTTC,CASSLAPNGYTF
once,TRBV4-3,.,TRBJ1-6,TGCGCCAGCAGCGGTGACAGCTCCTATAATTCACCCCTCCACTTT,CASSGDSSYNSPLHF
.,TRBV5-5,.,TRBJ2-1,TGTGCCAGCAGCTTGTTGGGGGGAAATGGCAATGAGCAGTTCTTC,CASSLLGGNGNEQFF
.,TRBV11-3,.,TRBJ2-6,TGTGCCACAAACACAGGGTTTTCTGGGGCCAACGTCCTGACTTTC,CATNTGFSGANVLTF